The sequence of this T cell receptor (beta chain) was determined in a study of CD8+CD57+ T cells in acquired aplastic anemia. In the study overall: Sorting CD4+ and CD8+ cells gave DNA averaging about 2.9 ug. Study-wide results and limits: There were 25 to 35 CD8+ CDR3 sequences that occurred in both patients and controls. Patients were compared with controls for CD8+ Simpson's diversity, and no significant difference emerged.

CDR3 and TCR beta VDJ profiling relied on a genomic DNA template. TCRdb reprocessed the reads with MiXCR, giving one entry per CDR3 protein. The data contain hundreds of thousands of distinct CDR3 sequences, 55% to 60% of them singletons. Germline values: CDR1 SGHTA, CDR2 FQGTGA. V was shortened by 8 bases and J by 9 bases, with 23 bases between the two germline ends. The CDR3 contains 15 residues. As to this clonotype: Its target is unknown.

The V gene is TRBV7-3, the J gene TRBJ2-1; the D call may be TRBD1 or TRBD2 (5 bases each). Sequencing input: sorted CD4+, CD8+, or CD8+CD57+ T cells (not recorded which) from PBMCs. This TCR was sampled from a human donor with severe aplastic anemia or a healthy control (not recorded which). The CDR3 sequence is CASGQTGTAVSEQFF. The CDR3 bases are TGTGCCAGCGGGCAAACCGGGACGGCGGTTAGTGAGCAGTTCTTC.